This T cell receptor (beta chain) was sequenced for a study of T cell changes during pregnancy in multiple sclerosis (dated by TCRdb to the late 2010s). Background for the entire study: Changes in the T cell repertoire over the course of pregnancy were examined in this study in women with multiple sclerosis.

This clone has a single count. Its antigen has not been determined. No much larger clonotype is one base removed from it; base qualities were not supplied. The library was built by means of the immunoSEQ multiplex PCR assay. Entries here come from immuneACCESS through TCRdb and include only in-frame sequences with V and J called. Some clones fail to appear in such tables; in the studies checked, an unresolved V gene covers under half of the shortfall, and the cause of the remainder is unknown. This sample gives approximately 110,000 clones in total; approximately 89% of them show up just once. The ten top clones hold less than 4.5% of the sample. Via the germline V gene, CDR1 is MNHNS and CDR2 SASEGT. The CDR3 measures 12 amino acids from cysteine to phenylalanine. Only the CDR3 region is kept as DNA, spanning 36 bases read in frame from base 1. V and J are trimmed by 10 bases and 6 bases, and the gene matches miss 7 bases of the junction.

This sequence uses TRBV6-1 and TRBJ2-7, and 9 junctional nucleotides match TRBD2. The sequencing used peripheral blood, collected after pregnancy. The clonotype comes from a female donor with multiple sclerosis, enrolled in a pregnancy study. The sequence in DNA is TGTGCCACCAGCGGGGGGCCATTCGAGCAGTACTTC. It is translated as CATSGGPFEQYF.